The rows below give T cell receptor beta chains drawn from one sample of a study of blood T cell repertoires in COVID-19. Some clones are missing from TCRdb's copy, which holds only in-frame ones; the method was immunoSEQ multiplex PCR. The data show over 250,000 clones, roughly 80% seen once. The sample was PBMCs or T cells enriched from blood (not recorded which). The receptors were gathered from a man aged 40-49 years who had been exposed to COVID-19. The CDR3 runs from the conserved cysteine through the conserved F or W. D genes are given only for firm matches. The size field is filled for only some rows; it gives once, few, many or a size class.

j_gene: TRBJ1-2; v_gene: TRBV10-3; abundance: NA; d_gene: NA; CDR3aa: CAISDLSANYGYTF; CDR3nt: TGTGCCATCAGTGATTTGTCAGCTAACTATGGCTACACCTTC
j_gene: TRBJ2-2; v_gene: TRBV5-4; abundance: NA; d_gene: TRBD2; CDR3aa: CASSDGTSGNTGELFF; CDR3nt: TGTGCCAGCAGCGACGGGACTAGCGGGAACACCGGGGAGCTGTTTTTT
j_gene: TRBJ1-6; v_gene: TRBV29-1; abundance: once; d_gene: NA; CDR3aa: CSPRFRSPLHF; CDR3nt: TGCAGCCCCCGTTTTCGTTCACCCCTCCACTTT
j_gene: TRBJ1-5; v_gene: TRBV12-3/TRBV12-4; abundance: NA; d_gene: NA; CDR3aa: CASSKSELQPQHF; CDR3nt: TGTGCCAGCAGTAAATCCGAACTTCAGCCCCAGCATTTT
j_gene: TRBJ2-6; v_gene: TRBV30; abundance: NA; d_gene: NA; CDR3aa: CAWSTGQLGANVLTF; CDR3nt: TGTGCCTGGAGTACAGGGCAGTTGGGGGCCAACGTCCTGACTTTC
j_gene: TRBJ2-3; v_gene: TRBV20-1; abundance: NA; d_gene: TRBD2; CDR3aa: CSASRAGDVDTQYF; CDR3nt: TGCAGTGCCAGTAGGGCGGGAGACGTAGATACGCAGTATTTT
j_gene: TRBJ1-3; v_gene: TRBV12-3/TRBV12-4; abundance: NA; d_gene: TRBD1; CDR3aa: CASRQGSGNTIYF; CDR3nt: TGTGCCAGCCGACAGGGATCTGGAAACACCATATATTTT
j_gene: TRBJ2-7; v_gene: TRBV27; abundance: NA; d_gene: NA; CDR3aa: CASSPTPQYEQYF; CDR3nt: TGTGCCAGCAGTCCCACCCCTCAGTACGAGCAGTACTTC
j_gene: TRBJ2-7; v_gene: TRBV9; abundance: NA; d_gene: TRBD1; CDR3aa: CASSANTGGYEQYF; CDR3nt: TGTGCCAGCAGCGCTAATACAGGGGGGTACGAGCAGTACTTC
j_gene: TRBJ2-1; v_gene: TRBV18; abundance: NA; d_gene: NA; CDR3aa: CASSPGASGLNEQFF; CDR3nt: TGTGCCAGCTCACCAGGAGCAAGCGGTTTGAATGAGCAGTTCTTC
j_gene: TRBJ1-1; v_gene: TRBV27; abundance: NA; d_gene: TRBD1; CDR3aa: CASSFDRDTEAFF; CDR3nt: TGTGCCAGCAGTTTCGACAGGGACACTGAAGCTTTCTTT
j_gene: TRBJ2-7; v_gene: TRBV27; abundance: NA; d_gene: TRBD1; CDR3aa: CASSRAGQAVEQYF; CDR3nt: TGTGCCAGCAGTCGCGCGGGACAGGCGGTCGAGCAGTACTTC
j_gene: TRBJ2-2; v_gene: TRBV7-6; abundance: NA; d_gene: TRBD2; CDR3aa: CASSLSPSGSRGNTGELFF; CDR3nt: TGTGCCAGCAGCTTATCGCCTAGCGGGAGTCGGGGGAACACCGGGGAGCTGTTTTTT
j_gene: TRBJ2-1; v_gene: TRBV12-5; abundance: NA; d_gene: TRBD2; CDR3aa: CASVASGSFNEQFF; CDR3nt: TGTGCTAGTGTTGCTAGCGGGAGTTTTAATGAGCAGTTCTTC
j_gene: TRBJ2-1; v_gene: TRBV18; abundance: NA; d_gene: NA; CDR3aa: CASSPLAASSGGGYNEQFF; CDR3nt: TGTGCCAGCTCACCACTAGCCGCCAGTAGCGGAGGAGGGTACAATGAGCAGTTCTTC
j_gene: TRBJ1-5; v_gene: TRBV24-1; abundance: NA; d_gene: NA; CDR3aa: CATSDLTRVYQPQHF; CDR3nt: TGTGCCACCAGTGATTTGACACGGGTCTATCAGCCCCAGCATTTT
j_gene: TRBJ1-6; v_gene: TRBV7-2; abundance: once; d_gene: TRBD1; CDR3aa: CASSLNRQGRRSPLHF; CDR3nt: TGTGCCAGCAGCTTAAACCGACAGGGTCGGCGTTCACCCCTCCACTTT
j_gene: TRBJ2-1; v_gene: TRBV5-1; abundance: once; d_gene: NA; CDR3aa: CASSRATDYNEQFF; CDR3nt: TGCGCCAGCAGCCGAGCGACTGATTACAATGAGCAGTTCTTC
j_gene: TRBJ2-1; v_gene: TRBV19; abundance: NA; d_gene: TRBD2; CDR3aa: CASSIDHFGLAGRWGNEQFF; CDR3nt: TGTGCCAGTAGTATAGATCATTTTGGACTAGCGGGAAGATGGGGAAATGAGCAGTTCTTC
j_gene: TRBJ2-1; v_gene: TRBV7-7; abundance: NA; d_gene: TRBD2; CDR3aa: CASSPAGLADPEGEQFF; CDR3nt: TGTGCTAGCAGCCCAGCCGGGCTAGCGGACCCTGAGGGTGAGCAGTTCTTC
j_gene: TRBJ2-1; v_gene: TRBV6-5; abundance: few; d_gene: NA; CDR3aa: CASSTENTPEQFF; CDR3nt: TGTGCCAGCAGTACCGAAAACACCCCTGAGCAGTTCTTC
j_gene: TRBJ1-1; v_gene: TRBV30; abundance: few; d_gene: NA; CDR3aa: CAWARVLNTEAFF; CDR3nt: TGTGCCTGGGCCCGGGTCTTGAACACTGAAGCTTTCTTT
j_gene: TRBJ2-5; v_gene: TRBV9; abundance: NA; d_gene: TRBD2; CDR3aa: CASSVSLPGAGGPGGQETQYF; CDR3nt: TGTGCCAGCAGCGTATCTCTCCCTGGGGCGGGAGGGCCCGGGGGTCAAGAGACCCAGTACTTC
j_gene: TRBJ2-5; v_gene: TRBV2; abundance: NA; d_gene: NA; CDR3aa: CASRGSGTGRTQYF; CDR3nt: TGTGCCAGCAGGGGATCTGGGACCGGGAGGACCCAGTACTTC
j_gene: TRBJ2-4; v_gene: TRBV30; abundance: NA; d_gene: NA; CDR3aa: CAWGRNIQYF; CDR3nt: TGTGCCTGGGGGAGAAACATTCAGTACTTC
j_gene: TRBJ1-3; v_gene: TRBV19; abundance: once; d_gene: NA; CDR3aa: CASSRRREGNTIYF; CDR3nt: TGTGCCAGTAGCAGACGACGGGAGGGAAACACCATATATTTT
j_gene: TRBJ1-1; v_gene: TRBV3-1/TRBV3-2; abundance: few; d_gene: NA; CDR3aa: CASSHQFRENTEAFF; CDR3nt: TGTGCCAGCAGCCATCAATTCAGGGAGAACACTGAAGCTTTCTTT
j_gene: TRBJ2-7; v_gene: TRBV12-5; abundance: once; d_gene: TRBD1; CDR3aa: CASGSGTGLGEQYF; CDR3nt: TGTGCTAGTGGTTCCGGGACAGGCCTCGGTGAGCAGTACTTC
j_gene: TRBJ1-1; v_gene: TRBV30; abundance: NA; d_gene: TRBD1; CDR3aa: CALRRDRASEAFF; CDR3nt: TGTGCCTTACGCCGGGACAGGGCCTCTGAAGCTTTCTTT
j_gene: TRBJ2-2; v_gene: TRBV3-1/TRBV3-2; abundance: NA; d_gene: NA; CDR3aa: CASSQRYAGELFF; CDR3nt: TGTGCCAGCAGCCAGAGGTACGCCGGGGAGCTGTTTTTT
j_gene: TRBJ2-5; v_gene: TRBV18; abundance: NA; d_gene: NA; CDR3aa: CASSRRPGTQYF; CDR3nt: TGTGCCAGCTCACGGAGGCCCGGGACCCAGTACTTC
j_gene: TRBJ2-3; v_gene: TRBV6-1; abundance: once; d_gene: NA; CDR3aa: CASSEMRGRPSTDTQYF; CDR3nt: TGTGCCAGCAGTGAAATGAGGGGGAGACCTAGCACAGATACGCAGTATTTT
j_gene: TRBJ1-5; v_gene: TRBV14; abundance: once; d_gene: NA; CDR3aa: CASSQGAGGQPQHF; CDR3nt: TGTGCCAGCAGCCAAGGGGCCGGGGGTCAGCCCCAGCATTTT
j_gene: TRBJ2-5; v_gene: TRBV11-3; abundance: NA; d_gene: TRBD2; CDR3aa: CASSPGTSGRAGETQYF; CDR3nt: TGTGCCAGCAGCCCCGGGACTAGCGGGAGGGCCGGGGAGACCCAGTACTTC
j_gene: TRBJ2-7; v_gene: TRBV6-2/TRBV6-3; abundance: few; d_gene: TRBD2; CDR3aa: CASSSLAGGFEQYF; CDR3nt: TGTGCCAGCAGTTCCTTAGCGGGGGGTTTCGAGCAGTACTTC
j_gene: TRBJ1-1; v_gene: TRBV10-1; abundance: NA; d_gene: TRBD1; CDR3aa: CASSRGDRDVAFF; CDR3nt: TGCGCCAGCAGTAGGGGGGACAGAGATGTGGCTTTCTTT
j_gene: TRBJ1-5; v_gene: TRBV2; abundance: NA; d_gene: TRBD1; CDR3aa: CASSRQGFENQPQHF; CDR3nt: TGTGCCAGCAGTCGACAGGGATTCGAGAATCAGCCCCAGCATTTT
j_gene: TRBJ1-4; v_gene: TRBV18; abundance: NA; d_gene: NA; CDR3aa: CASFLNLGDEKLFF; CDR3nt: TGTGCCAGCTTCTTAAATCTCGGGGATGAAAAACTGTTTTTT
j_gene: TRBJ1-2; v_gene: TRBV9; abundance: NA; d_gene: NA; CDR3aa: CASSNTGRYGYTF; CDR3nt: TGTGCCAGCAGCAACACAGGGCGCTATGGCTACACCTTC
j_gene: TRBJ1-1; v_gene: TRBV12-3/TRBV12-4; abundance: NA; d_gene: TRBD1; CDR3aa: CASTGEWTEAFF; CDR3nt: TGTGCGTCGACAGGGGAGTGGACTGAAGCTTTCTTT
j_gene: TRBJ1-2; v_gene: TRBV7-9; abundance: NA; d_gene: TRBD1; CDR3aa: CASSPAGQSMSGYTF; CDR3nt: TGTGCCAGCAGCCCCGCGGGACAGAGTATGTCTGGCTACACCTTC
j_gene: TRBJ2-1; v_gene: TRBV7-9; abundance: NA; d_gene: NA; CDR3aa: CASSLRVGIPFF; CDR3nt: TGTGCCAGCAGCCTCAGGGTAGGGATACCGTTCTTC
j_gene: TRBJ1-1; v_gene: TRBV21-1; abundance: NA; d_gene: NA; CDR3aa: CASSTTRQGLTEAFF; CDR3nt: TGTGCCAGCAGCACCACGCGACAGGGACTTACTGAAGCTTTCTTT
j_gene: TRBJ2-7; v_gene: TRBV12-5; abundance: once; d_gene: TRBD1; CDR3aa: CASGLQTGGLSYEQYF; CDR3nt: TGTGCTAGTGGACTACAGACAGGGGGCCTATCCTACGAGCAGTACTTC
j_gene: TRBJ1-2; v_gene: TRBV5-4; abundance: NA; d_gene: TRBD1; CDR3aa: CASSSRDSGGYGYTF; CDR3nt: TGTGCCAGCAGCTCGAGGGATTCAGGGGGCTATGGCTACACCTTC
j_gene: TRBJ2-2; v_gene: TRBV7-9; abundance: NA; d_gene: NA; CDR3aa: CASNRVEAGELFF; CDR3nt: TGTGCCAGCAACAGGGTGGAGGCCGGGGAGCTGTTTTTT
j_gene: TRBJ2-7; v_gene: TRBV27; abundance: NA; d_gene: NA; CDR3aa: CASGFAAQYF; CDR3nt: TGTGCCAGCGGTTTTGCGGCGCAGTACTTC
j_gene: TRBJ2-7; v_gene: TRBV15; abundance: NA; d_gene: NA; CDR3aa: CATSRDPLSSYEQYF; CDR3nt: TGTGCCACCAGCAGAGATCCGCTATCCTCCTACGAGCAGTACTTC
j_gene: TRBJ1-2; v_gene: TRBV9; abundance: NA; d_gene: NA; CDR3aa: CASSVAPNKADGYTF; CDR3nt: TGTGCCAGCAGCGTAGCCCCAAACAAGGCGGATGGCTACACCTTC
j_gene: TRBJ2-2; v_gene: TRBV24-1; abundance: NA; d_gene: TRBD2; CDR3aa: CATGWRERNTGELFF; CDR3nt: TGTGCCACCGGGTGGCGGGAGCGCAACACCGGGGAGCTGTTTTTT
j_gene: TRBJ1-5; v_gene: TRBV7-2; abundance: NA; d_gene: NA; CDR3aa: CASSLTFGNQPQHF; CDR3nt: TGTGCCAGCAGCTTAACCTTCGGTAATCAGCCCCAGCATTTT
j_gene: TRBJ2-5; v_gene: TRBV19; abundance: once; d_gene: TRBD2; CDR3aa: CASKRGGLRETQYF; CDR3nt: TGTGCCAGTAAACGGGGGGGGCTCCGAGAGACCCAGTACTTC
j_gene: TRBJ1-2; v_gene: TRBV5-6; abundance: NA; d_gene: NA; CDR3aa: CASRGSRYYGYTF; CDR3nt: TGTGCCAGCAGGGGCAGTCGATACTATGGCTACACCTTC
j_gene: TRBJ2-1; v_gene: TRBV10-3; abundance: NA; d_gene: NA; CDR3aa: CAFGLTGNEQFF; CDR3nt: TGTGCCTTCGGACTGACGGGGAATGAGCAGTTCTTC
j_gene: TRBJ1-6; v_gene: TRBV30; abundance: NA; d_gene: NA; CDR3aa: CAWSVFQGVNPPPGSPLHF; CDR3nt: TGTGCCTGGAGTGTTTTCCAGGGTGTAAATCCCCCCCCAGGTTCACCCCTCCACTTT
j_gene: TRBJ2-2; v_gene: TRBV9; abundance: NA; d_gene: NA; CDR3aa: CASSPLGTLNTGELFF; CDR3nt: TGTGCCAGCAGCCCCCTCGGGACACTCAACACCGGGGAGCTGTTTTTT
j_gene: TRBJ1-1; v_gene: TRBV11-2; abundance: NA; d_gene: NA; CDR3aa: CASSLGGQGEAFF; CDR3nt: TGTGCCAGCAGCTTAGGGGGGCAGGGTGAAGCTTTCTTT
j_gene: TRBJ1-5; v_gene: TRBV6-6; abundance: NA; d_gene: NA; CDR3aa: CASSDRTSNQPQHF; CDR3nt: TGTGCCAGCAGTGACAGGACTAGCAATCAGCCCCAGCATTTT
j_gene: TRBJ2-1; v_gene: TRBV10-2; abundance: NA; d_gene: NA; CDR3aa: CASSEIISYNEQFF; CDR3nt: TGCGCCAGCAGTGAAATAATCTCCTACAATGAGCAGTTCTTC
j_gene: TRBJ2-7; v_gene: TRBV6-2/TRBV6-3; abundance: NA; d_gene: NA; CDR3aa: CASSYWRDYEQYF; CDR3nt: TGTGCCAGCAGTTACTGGAGAGATTACGAGCAGTACTTC